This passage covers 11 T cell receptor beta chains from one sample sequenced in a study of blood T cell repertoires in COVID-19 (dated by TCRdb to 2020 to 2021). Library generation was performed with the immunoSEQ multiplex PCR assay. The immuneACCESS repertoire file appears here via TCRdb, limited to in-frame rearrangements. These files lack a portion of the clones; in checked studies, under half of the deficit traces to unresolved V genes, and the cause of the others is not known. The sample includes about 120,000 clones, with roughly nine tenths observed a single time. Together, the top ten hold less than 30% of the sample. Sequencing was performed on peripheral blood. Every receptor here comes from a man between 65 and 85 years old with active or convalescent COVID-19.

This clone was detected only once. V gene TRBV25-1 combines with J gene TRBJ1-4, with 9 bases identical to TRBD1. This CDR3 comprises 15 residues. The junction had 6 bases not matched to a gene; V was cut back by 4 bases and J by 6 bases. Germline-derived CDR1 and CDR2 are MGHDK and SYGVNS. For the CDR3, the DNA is TGTGCCAGCAGTGCTAACAGGGGGCGTCATGAAAAACTGTTTTTT. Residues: CASSANRGRHEKLFF.

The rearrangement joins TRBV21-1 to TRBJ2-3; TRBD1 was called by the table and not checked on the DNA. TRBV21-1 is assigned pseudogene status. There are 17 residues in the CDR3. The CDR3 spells CASSKGHEDRSTDTQYF. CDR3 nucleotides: TGTGCCAGCAGCAAAGGTCATGAAGACAGAAGCACAGATACGCAGTATTTT.

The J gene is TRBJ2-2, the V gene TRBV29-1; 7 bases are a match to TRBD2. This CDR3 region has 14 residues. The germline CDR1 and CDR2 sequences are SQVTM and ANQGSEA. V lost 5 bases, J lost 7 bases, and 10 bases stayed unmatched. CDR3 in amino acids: CSVYGASGLGELFF. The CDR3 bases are TGCAGCGTTTATGGGGCTAGCGGACTCGGGGAGCTGTTTTTT.

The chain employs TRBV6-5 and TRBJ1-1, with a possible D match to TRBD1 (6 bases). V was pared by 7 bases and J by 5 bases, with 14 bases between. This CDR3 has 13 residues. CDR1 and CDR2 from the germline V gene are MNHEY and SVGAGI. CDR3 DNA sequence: TGTGCCAGCACTCGGGGGGCTGGGACTGAAGCTTTCTTT. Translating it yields CASTRGAGTEAFF.

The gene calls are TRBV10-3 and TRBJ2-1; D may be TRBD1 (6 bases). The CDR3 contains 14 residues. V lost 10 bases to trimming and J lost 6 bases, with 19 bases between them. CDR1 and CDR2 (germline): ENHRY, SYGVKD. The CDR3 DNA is TGTGCCACCGCGACCCAGGGGCTGGGCAATGAGCAGTTCTTC. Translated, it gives CATATQGLGNEQFF.

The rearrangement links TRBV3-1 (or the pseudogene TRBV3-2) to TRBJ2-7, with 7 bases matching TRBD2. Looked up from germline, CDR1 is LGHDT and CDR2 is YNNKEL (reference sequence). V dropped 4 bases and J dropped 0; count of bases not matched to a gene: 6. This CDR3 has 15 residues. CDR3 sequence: CASSLQRGSSYEQYF. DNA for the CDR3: TGTGCCAGCAGCCTCCAGCGGGGAAGCTCCTACGAGCAGTACTTC.

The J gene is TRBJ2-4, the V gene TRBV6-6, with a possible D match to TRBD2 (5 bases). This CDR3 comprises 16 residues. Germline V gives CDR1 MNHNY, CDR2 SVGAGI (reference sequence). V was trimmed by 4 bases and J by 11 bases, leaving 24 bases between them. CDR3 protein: CASSSSSGLGIYLQYF. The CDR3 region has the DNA TGTGCCAGCAGTTCCTCATCAGGACTCGGAATCTATCTTCAGTACTTC.

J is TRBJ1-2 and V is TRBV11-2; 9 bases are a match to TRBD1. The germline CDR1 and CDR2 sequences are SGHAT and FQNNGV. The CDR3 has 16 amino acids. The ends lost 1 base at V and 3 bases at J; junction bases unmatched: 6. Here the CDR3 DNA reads TGTGCCAGCAGCTTAGGGGGGACAGGGCGTGACTATGGCTACACCTTC. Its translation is CASSLGGTGRDYGYTF.

The CDR3 loop is CASRPSGMNTEAFF. The CDR3 DNA is TGTGCCAGCAGACCCTCAGGAATGAACACTGAAGCTTTCTTT. This chain uses TRBV6-4 with TRBJ1-1; D not certain. In germline, CDR1 is MRHNA, CDR2 SNTAGT. V gave up 6 bases and J gave up 0 bases, with 11 bases separating them. This CDR3 is 14 amino acids long.

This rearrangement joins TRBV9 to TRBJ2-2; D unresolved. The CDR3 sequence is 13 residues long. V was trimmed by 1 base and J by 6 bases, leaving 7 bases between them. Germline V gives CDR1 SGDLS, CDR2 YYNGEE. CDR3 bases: TGTGCCAGCAGCGTACGGGTTCCCGGGGAGCTGTTTTTT. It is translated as CASSVRVPGELFF.

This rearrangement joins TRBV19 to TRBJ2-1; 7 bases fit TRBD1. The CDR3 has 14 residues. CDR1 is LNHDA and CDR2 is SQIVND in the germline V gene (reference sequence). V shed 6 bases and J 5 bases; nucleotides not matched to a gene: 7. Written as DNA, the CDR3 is TGTGCCAGTAGCACCCCTCAGGGGGACAATGAGCAGTTCTTC. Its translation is CASSTPQGDNEQFF.